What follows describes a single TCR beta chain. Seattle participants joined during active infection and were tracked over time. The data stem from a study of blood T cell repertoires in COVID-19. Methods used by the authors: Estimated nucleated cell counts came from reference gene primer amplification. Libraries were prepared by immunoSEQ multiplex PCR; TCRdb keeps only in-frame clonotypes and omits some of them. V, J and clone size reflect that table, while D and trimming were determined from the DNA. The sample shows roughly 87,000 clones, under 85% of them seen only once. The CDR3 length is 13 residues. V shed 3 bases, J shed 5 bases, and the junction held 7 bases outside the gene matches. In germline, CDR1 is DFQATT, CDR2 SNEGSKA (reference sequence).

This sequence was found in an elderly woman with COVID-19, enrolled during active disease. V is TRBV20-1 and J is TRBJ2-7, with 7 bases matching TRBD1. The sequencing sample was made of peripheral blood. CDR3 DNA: TGCAGTGCTAGTAAGACAGGGTTGGACGAGCAGTACTTC. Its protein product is CSASKTGLDEQYF.